Below, 23 T cell receptor beta chains from the same sample are listed, as sequenced in a study of T cell responses to AZD1222 COVID-19 vaccine. Clones were read by immunoSEQ multiplex PCR, and TCRdb kept only the in-frame ones, dropping some. The data hold roughly 20,000 clones, with roughly 82% observed a single time. The material sequenced was peripheral blood, taken on day 0 of AZD1222 vaccination. Receptors originate from an adult in good health.

The rearrangement joins TRBV29-1 to TRBJ2-5, with 7 bases that match TRBD2. The CDR3 is 13 amino acids. Germline CDR1 reads SQVTM; CDR2 reads ANQGSEA. With 4 bases clipped from V and 4 bases from J, the junction kept 6 bases outside the gene matches. CDR3 region: CSVGGGRGETQYF. The CDR3 coding sequence is TGCAGCGTTGGGGGGGGTCGGGGAGAGACCCAGTACTTC.

V is TRBV5-6 and J is TRBJ1-2; the D gene is possibly TRBD1 (5 bases). Germline V gene sequence: CDR1 SGHDT, CDR2 YYEEEE. There are 11 residues in the CDR3. Trimming stripped 4 bases from V and 7 bases from J, with 8 bases between. The CDR3 DNA is TGTGCCAGCAGCGCAGGGTCTGGCTACACCTTC. This codes for CASSAGSGYTF.

V and J are TRBV28 and TRBJ1-4; D is perhaps TRBD1 (5 bases). The CDR3 is 17 residues long. Looked up from germline, CDR1 is MDHEN and CDR2 is SYDVKM. V was pared by 5 bases and J by 5 bases, with 21 bases between. CDR3 region: CASSGGSYGTVNEKLFF. CDR3 DNA sequence: TGTGCCAGCAGTGGCGGCTCGTACGGGACGGTAAATGAAAAACTGTTTTTT.

This sequence joins TRBV2 and TRBJ1-1, with unresolved D. Trimming removed 3 bases at V and 1 base at J, with 6 bases between. Germline V lookup: CDR1 SNHLY, CDR2 FYNNEI. The CDR3 has 13 amino acids. CDR3 residues: CASSDRSNTEAFF. CDR3 coding DNA: TGTGCCAGCAGTGACAGGTCGAACACTGAAGCTTTCTTT. Variable domain in full (rest from reference TRBV2 and TRBJ1-1): EPEVTQTPSHQVTQMGQEVILRCVPISNHLYFYWYRQILGQKVEFLVSFYNNEISEKSEIFDDQFSVERPDGSNFTLKIRSTKLEDSAMYFCASSDRSNTEAFFGQGTRLTVV.

This clone occurred a few times. The rearrangement joins TRBV5-6 to TRBJ1-3; TRBD1 is a possible D gene (6 bases). Trimming removed 0 bases at V and 4 bases at J, with 11 bases between. CDR1 and CDR2 (germline): SGHDT, YYEEEE. This CDR3 is built from 15 residues. The CDR3 here is CASSLAAGVGNTIYF. As DNA, the CDR3 is TGTGCCAGCAGCTTGGCAGCAGGGGTCGGAAACACCATATATTTT.

The chain employs TRBV28 and TRBJ2-3; D gene unclear. V was pared by 4 bases and J by 7 bases, with 9 bases between. The CDR3 extends over 12 amino acids. CDR1 and CDR2 from the germline V gene are MDHEN and SYDVKM. The CDR3: CASSYGSNTQYF. CDR3 DNA sequence: TGTGCCAGCAGTTACGGCTCGAATACGCAGTATTTT.

This chain connects TRBV5-6 to TRBJ1-3; D is undetermined. The CDR3 spans 15 residues. Germline assignment: CDR1 SGHDT and CDR2 YYEEEE. V lost 4 bases and J 3 bases, leaving 14 bases between the germline ends. CDR3 DNA sequence: TGTGCCAGCAGCGCGGTGGTTCGTAGTGGAAACACCATATATTTT. It codes for CASSAVVRSGNTIYF.

The chain employs TRBV11-2 and TRBJ2-1; 9 bases agree with TRBD2. V lost 1 base and J lost 7; bases outside the gene matches: 5. CDR3 length equals 15 residues. Germline V lookup: CDR1 SGHAT, CDR2 FQNNGV. The CDR3 region is CASSLAGTSQNEQFF. DNA for the CDR3: TGTGCCAGCAGCTTAGCGGGGACTAGCCAAAATGAGCAGTTCTTC.

The chain uses TRBV6-1 and TRBJ2-5; D unresolved. The V end was cut by 3 bases, the J end by 5 bases, with 13 bases between. CDR3 length: 14 amino acids. CDR1 and CDR2 (germline): MNHNS, SASEGT. CDR3 protein: CASSESGVQETQYF. CDR3 nucleotides: TGTGCCAGCAGTGAGTCTGGAGTTCAGGAGACCCAGTACTTC.

The chain carries TRBV5-1 and TRBJ1-2; the match to TRBD1 covers 9 bases. The CDR3 has 15 amino acids. Germline V gene data show CDR1 as SGHRS and CDR2 as YFSETQ. The ends lost 3 bases at V and 4 bases at J; junction bases unmatched: 7. The CDR3 DNA is TGCGCCAGCAGCTCCGGACAGGGGTTCGTCTATGGCTACACCTTC. Protein product: CASSSGQGFVYGYTF.

This clone was seen a handful of times. The J gene is TRBJ2-7, the V gene TRBV18; D call uncertain. This CDR3 contains 13 residues. Germline assignment: CDR1 KGHSH and CDR2 LQKENI. V was cut by 3 bases and J by 7 bases, with 13 bases left in between. DNA of the CDR3: TGTGCCAGCTCACCGGGCAGCCTCGGGGAGCAGTACTTC. Encoded protein: CASSPGSLGEQYF. Filled out from reference TRBV18 and TRBJ2-7, the complete variable domain reads NAGVMQNPRHLVRRRGQEARLRCSPMKGHSHVYWYRQLPEEGLKFMVYLQKENIIDESGMPKERFSAEFPKEGPSILRIQQVVRGDSAAYFCASSPGSLGEQYFGPGTRLTVT.

V gene TRBV9 combines with J gene TRBJ2-1; no clear D. The CDR3 is 15 residues long. The germline V gene encodes CDR1 SGDLS and CDR2 YYNGEE. The germline V and J ends were trimmed by 0 bases and 2 bases, with 9 bases remaining between them. The CDR3 DNA sequence: TGTGCCAGCAGCGTAGCTCCCGGGCCCTACAATGAGCAGTTCTTC. It specifies CASSVAPGPYNEQFF. Full variable domain (rest looked up from reference TRBV9 and TRBJ2-1): DSGVTQTPKHLITATGQRVTLRCSPRSGDLSVYWYQQSLDQGLQFLIQYYNGEERAKGNILERFSAQQFPDLHSELNLSSLELGDSALYFCASSVAPGPYNEQFFGPGTRLTVL.

By proportion, this clone is large. CDR3 protein: CASSQDFPLTGVGYGYTF. The DNA for the CDR3 is TGCGCCAGCAGCCAAGATTTCCCCCTGACAGGGGTTGGCTATGGCTACACCTTC. The rearrangement joins TRBV4-3 to TRBJ1-2; 8 bases line up with TRBD1. J lost 4 bases, V lost 0 bases, and 13 bases had no gene match. The CDR3 has 18 amino acids. Germline V gene lookup returns CDR1 LGHNA and CDR2 YSLEER.

DNA for the CDR3: TGTGCCAGCAGCTTCGCGGCAACTAATGAAAAACTGTTTTTT. It translates to CASSFAATNEKLFF. The chain is built from TRBV7-2 and TRBJ1-4; D uncertain. This CDR3 has 14 amino acids. Germline V CDR1 and CDR2: SGHTA, FQGNSA. The V end lost 3 bases, the J end lost 0 bases, and 5 bases lay between the germline ends.

V usage is TRBV20-1 and J usage is TRBJ2-4; D gene uncertain. Germline V gene data show CDR1 as DFQATT and CDR2 as SNEGSKA (reference sequence). This CDR3 contains 10 residues. Trimming took off 3 bases at V and 7 bases at J, with 4 bases between the two ends. CDR3 DNA sequence: TGCAGTGCTAGTTGGAACATTCAGTACTTC. Translating it yields CSASWNIQYF.

The chain carries TRBV29-1 and TRBJ2-3, with D maybe TRBD1 (6 bases). Trimming took 4 bases from V and 0 from J, leaving 11 bases between them. This CDR3 is 14 amino acids long. The germline gives CDR1 SQVTM, CDR2 ANQGSEA. The DNA for the CDR3 is TGCAGCGTTGTTGGGGGCGTCAGCACAGATACGCAGTATTTT. This gives the protein CSVVGGVSTDTQYF.

This clone was seen only once. The chain links TRBV24-1 to TRBJ1-2; D not certain. The CDR3 has 14 residues. Germline CDR1 KGHDR, CDR2 SFDVKD. V was shortened by 7 bases and J by 3 bases, with 14 bases between the two germline ends. Here the CDR3 DNA reads TGTGCCACCAGCGCCTCTACAGTCCACTATGGCTACACCTTC. Translating it yields CATSASTVHYGYTF.

The chain employs TRBV19 and TRBJ2-7; 12 bases are shared with TRBD1. Per germline, CDR1 LNHDA and CDR2 SQIVND (reference sequence). The CDR3 is made up of 16 amino acids. V was pared by 5 bases and J by 6 bases, with 11 bases of the junction left unmatched. The CDR3 nucleotides read TGTGCCAGTAGTCCCAACACCGGGACAGGGGGCATCGAGCAGTACTTC. Protein: CASSPNTGTGGIEQYF.

This chain links TRBV7-2 with TRBJ2-3, with 7 positions matching TRBD2. CDR3 size: 15 residues. J was trimmed by 1 base and V by 2 bases; bases with no gene match: 3. The germline CDR1 and CDR2 sequences are SGHTA and FQGNSA. CDR3 residues: CASSLSGTRTDTQYF. CDR3 nucleotides: TGTGCCAGCAGCTTAAGCGGGACCCGCACAGATACGCAGTATTTT. The full variable domain, completed using reference TRBV7-2 and TRBJ2-3, is GAGVSQSPSNKVTEKGKDVELRCDPISGHTALYWYRQSLGQGLEFLIYFQGNSAPDKSGLPSDRFSAERTGGSVSTLTIQRTQQEDSAVYLCASSLSGTRTDTQYFGPGTRLTVL.

The rearrangement links TRBV11-2 to TRBJ2-2; 8 bases match TRBD1. J lost 3 bases, V lost 6 bases, and 9 bases had no gene match. The CDR3 has 16 amino acids. Germline CDR1 and CDR2: SGHAT and FQNNGV. CDR3 sequence: CASSHPDRDYTGELFF. The CDR3, as DNA: TGTGCCAGCAGTCATCCGGACAGGGACTACACCGGGGAGCTGTTTTTT. Using reference TRBV11-2 and TRBJ2-2 for the parts outside the CDR3, the full variable domain is EAGVAQSPRYKIIEKRQSVAFWCNPISGHATLYWYQQILGQGPKLLIQFQNNGVVDDSQLPKDRFSAERLKGVDSTLKIQPAKLEDSAVYLCASSHPDRDYTGELFFGEGSRLTVL.

The gene calls are TRBV27 and TRBJ2-5, with D unclear. The CDR3 covers 14 residues. Germline-derived CDR1 and CDR2 are MNHEY and SMNVEV (reference sequence). Trimming removed 8 bases from V and 0 bases from J, with 13 bases in between. The DNA for the CDR3 is TGTGCCAGCGGAAGGAATGGCAACCAAGAGACCCAGTACTTC. Amino acid sequence: CASGRNGNQETQYF.

The chain employs TRBV28 and TRBJ2-5, with a possible D match to TRBD2 (6 bases). The V and J ends lost 5 bases and 5 bases respectively, with 15 bases between them. This CDR3 comprises 14 residues. Germline V gene sequence: CDR1 MDHEN, CDR2 SYDVKM. DNA of the CDR3: TGTGCCAGCAGTACCATGGGGGGAGTCGAGACCCAGTACTTC. This sequence encodes CASSTMGGVETQYF.

The chain recombines TRBV4-2 with TRBJ2-5, with D possibly TRBD2 on 5 matching bases. With 4 bases removed from V and 2 bases from J, the gap between germline ends came to 14 bases. This CDR3 comprises 15 residues. The V gene's germline CDR1 is LGHNA and CDR2 YNFKEQ. Here the CDR3 reads CASSPTVGAQETQYF. The CDR3 DNA reads as TGTGCCAGCAGCCCGACGGTGGGAGCTCAAGAGACCCAGTACTTC.